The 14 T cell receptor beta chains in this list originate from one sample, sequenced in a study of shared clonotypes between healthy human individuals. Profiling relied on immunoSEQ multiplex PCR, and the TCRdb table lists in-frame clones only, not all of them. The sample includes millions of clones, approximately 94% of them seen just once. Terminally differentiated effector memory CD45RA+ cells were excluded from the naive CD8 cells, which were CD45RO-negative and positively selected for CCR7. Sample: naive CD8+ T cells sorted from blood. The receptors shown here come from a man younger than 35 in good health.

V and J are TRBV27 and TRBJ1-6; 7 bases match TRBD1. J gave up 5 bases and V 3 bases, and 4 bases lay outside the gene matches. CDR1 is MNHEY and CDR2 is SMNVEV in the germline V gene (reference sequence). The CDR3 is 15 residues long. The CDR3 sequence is CASSFRTGNNSPLHF. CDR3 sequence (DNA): TGTGCCAGCAGTTTCAGGACAGGAAATAATTCACCCCTCCACTTT.

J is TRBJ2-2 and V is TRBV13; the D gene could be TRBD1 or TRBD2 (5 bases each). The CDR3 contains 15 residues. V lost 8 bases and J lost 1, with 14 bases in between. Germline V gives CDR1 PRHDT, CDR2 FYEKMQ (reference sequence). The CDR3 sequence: CASRGKGLNTGELFF. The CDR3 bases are TGTGCCAGCCGAGGGAAGGGGCTGAACACCGGGGAGCTGTTTTTT.

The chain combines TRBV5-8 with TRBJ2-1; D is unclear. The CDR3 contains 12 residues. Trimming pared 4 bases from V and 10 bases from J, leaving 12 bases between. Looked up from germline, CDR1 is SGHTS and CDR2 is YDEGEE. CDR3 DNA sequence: TGTGCCAGCAGCGTCAACCCCCCAGAGCAGTTCTTC. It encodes CASSVNPPEQFF.

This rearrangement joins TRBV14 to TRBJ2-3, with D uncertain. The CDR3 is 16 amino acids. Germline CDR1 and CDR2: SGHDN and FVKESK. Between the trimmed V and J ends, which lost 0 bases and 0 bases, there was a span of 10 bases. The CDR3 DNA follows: TGTGCCAGCAGCCAAGAGGCAGGCGTTAGCACAGATACGCAGTATTTT. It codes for CASSQEAGVSTDTQYF.

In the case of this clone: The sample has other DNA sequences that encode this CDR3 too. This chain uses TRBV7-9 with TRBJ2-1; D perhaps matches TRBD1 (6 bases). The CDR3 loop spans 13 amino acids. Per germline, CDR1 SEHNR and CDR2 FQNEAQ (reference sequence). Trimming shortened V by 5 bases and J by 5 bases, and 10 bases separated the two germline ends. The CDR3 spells CASSPKGDNEQFF. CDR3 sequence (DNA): TGTGCCAGCAGCCCCAAGGGGGACAATGAGCAGTTCTTC.

DNA of the CDR3: TGTGCCAGCAGCGCGGGAGGGGACATCTATGGCTACACCTTC. Its translation: CASSAGGDIYGYTF. The genes are TRBV9 and TRBJ1-2; D is possibly TRBD1 (6 bases). The V end was cut by 3 bases, the J end by 4 bases, with 13 bases between. Germline-derived CDR1 and CDR2 are SGDLS and YYNGEE. The CDR3 sequence is 14 residues long.

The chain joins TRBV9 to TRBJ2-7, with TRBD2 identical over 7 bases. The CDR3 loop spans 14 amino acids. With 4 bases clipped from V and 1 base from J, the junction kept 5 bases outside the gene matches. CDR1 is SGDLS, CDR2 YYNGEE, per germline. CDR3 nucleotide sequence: TGTGCCAGCAGCTCTGGACTAGGATCCTACGAGCAGTACTTC. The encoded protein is CASSSGLGSYEQYF.

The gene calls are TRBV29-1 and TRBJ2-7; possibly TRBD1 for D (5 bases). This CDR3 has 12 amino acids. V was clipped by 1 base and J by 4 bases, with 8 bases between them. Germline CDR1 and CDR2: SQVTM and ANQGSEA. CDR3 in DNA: TGCAGCGTTGAAGGGACAACTTACGAGCAGTACTTC. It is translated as CSVEGTTYEQYF.

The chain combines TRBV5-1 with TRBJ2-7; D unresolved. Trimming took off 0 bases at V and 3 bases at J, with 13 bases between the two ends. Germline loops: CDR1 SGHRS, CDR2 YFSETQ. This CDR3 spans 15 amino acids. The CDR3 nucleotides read TGCGCCAGCAGCTTGGTTCCAGGTCCCTACTACGAGCAGTACTTC. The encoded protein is CASSLVPGPYYEQYF.

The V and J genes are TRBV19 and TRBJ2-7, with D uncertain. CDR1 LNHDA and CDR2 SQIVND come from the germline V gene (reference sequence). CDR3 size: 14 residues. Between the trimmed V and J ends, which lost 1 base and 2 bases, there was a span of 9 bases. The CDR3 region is CASSIAVIAYEQYF. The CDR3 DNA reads TGTGCCAGTAGTATAGCGGTTATTGCCTACGAGCAGTACTTC.

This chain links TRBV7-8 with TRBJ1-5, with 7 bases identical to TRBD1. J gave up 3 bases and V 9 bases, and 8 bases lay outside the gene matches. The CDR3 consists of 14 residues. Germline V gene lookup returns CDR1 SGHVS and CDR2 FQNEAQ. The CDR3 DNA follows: TGTGCCAGTACTACAGGGGAAGACAATCAGCCCCAGCATTTT. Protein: CASTTGEDNQPQHF.

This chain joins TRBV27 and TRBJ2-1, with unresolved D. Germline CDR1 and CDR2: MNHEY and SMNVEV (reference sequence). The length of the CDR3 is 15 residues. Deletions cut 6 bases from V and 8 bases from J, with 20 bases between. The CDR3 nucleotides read TGTGCCAGCAGATCGGGTTTAGAAGGAGTAGATGAGCAGTTCTTC. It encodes CASRSGLEGVDEQFF.

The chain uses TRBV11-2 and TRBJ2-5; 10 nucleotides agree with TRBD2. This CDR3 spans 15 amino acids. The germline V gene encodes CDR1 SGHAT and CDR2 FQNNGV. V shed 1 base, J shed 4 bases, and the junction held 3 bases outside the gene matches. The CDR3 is CASSLGQRGGETQYF. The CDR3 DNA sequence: TGTGCCAGCAGCTTAGGCCAGCGGGGGGGAGAGACCCAGTACTTC. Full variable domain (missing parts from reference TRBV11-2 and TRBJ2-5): EAGVAQSPRYKIIEKRQSVAFWCNPISGHATLYWYQQILGQGPKLLIQFQNNGVVDDSQLPKDRFSAERLKGVDSTLKIQPAKLEDSAVYLCASSLGQRGGETQYFGPGTRLLVL.

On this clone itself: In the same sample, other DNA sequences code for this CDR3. The chain's CDR3 is CASSVGSEYEQYF. The CDR3 DNA is TGTGCCAGCAGCGTAGGTTCGGAATACGAGCAGTACTTC. The chain is built from TRBV9 and TRBJ2-7; D gene ambiguous. The V end lost 0 bases, the J end lost 4 bases, and 8 bases lay between the germline ends. The V gene's germline CDR1 is SGDLS and CDR2 YYNGEE. This CDR3 has 13 amino acids.